The source of this TCR beta chain is a study of a mutant IDH1 vaccine in newly diagnosed glioma. Study-wide background: Either 4-6 weeks after radiotherapy alone or alongside temozolomide, vaccination was begun.

Time point defined: week 47, end of study. Each vaccine dose was 300 ug of mutant IDH1 20-mer peptide, with topical imiquimod. V was pared by 10 bases and J by 3 bases, with 5 bases of the junction left unmatched. There are 12 residues in the CDR3. CDR1 is ENHRY and CDR2 is SYGVKD in the germline V gene. Points on this clone: The target antigen is unknown.

Data came from immunoSEQ multiplex PCR; TCRdb stores just in-frame clones and leaves some out. The sample includes about 94,000 clones, over 85% of them seen just once. The TCR sequence derives from a woman aged 50 to 65 with glioma. The source was PBMCs, collected from a glioma patient whose treatment included an IDH1 peptide vaccine. V usage is TRBV10-3 and J usage is TRBJ1-1; the match to TRBD1 covers 7 bases. Here the CDR3 reads CATRQGYTEAFF. CDR3 in DNA: TGTGCCACCCGACAGGGTTACACTGAAGCTTTCTTT.